This TCR beta chain was found in a study of CD8+ T cells in alopecia areata. The V gene's germline CDR1 is SEHNR and CDR2 FQNEAQ (reference sequence). The CDR3 runs to 13 residues. With 2 bases removed from V and 5 bases from J, the gap between germline ends came to 6 bases. Following extraction, RNA underwent reverse transcription to cDNA, which served as the sequencing template. Using immunoSEQ multiplex PCR, the repertoire was profiled, and TCRdb retains in-frame clones only, with some absent. Here the sample spans 150,000 or so clones, around 87% being singletons. The TCR comes from a human donor with alopecia areata. The chain is built from TRBV7-9 and TRBJ2-2, with D unresolved. Source: CD8+ T cells sorted from blood, taken at week 0. The CDR3 sequence is CASSLLETGELFF. The CDR3 region has the DNA TGTGCCAGCAGCTTACTGGAAACCGGGGAGCTGTTTTTT.